This T cell receptor (beta chain) was observed in a study of CD8 T cells in ankylosing spondylitis. This clonotype was counted many times. Its antigen is not known. Broader study findings: In ankylosing spondylitis blood, a motif of roughly 8 highly homologous TCR beta variants appeared characteristic. Disease-linked clones were found to be CD8+ and relatively rare in peripheral blood. Disease-linked clones were reportedly significantly enriched in matched ankylosing spondylitis synovial fluid.

There are 14 residues in the CDR3. Germline CDR1 ENHRY, CDR2 SYGVKD. J lost 2 bases, V lost 6 bases, and 6 bases had no gene match. TCRdb independently ran MiXCR on the 5' RACE reads; one entry per CDR3 protein. The data hold about 130,000 distinct CDR3 sequences, with about 7% observed a single time. The source is a female donor with ankylosing spondylitis or in good health (not recorded which). This chain joins TRBV10-3 and TRBJ2-5, with TRBD1 identical over 7 bases. Sequencing was carried out using blood, either unsorted or a sorted T cell fraction (not recorded which). CDR3 region: CAISETGAQETQYF. CDR3 in DNA: TGTGCCATCAGCGAAACAGGGGCACAAGAGACCCAGTACTTC.